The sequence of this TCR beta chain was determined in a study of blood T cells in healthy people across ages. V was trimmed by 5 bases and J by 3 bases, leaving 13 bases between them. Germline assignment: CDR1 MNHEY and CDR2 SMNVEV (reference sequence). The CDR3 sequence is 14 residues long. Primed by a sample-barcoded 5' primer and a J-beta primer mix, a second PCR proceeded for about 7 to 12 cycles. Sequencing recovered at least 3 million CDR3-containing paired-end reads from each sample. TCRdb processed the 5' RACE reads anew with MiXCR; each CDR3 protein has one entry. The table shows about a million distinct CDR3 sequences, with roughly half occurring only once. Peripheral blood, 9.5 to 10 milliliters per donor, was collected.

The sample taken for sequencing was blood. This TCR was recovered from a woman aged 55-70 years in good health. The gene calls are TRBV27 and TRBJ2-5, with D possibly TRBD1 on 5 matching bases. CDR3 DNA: TGTGCCAGCAGTGGACAAGAGACAAAAGAGACCCAGTACTTC. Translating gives CASSGQETKETQYF.